The following is a T cell receptor beta chain sequence with its context. Antigen specificity is unknown. Selected positively for CCR7 and CD45RO-negative, naive CD8 cells excluded terminally differentiated effector memory CD45RA+ cells. This entry comes from a study of shared clonotypes between healthy human individuals. About the research overall: Aged 18 to 49, the donors were two women and a few men.

Study-wide points: Naive subsets typically showed greater estimated richness than memory subsets. The genetic and exposure-history diversity represented was limited by few donors.

V gave up 5 bases and J gave up 0 bases, with 8 bases separating them. Germline lookup yields CDR1 SGHVS and CDR2 FQNEAQ. The CDR3 contains 13 residues. As handled by the study authors: Filtering differed since immunoSEQ provided only junctions, with no quality scores. Clones were read by immunoSEQ multiplex PCR, and TCRdb kept only the in-frame ones, dropping some. V and J calls and clone size follow that table, whereas D and trimming were derived from the DNA. The sample has approximately 1.9 million clones; roughly 93% are singletons. The chain couples TRBV7-8 to TRBJ2-7; D gene ambiguous. This TCR derives from a man between 18 and 29 years old in good health. Some clones in this sample may be carry-over from other donors' samples. The sample consisted of naive CD8+ T cells from PBMCs. CDR3 sequence: CASSGHTSYEQYF. CDR3 nucleotide sequence: TGTGCCAGCAGCGGGCACACCTCCTACGAGCAGTACTTC.